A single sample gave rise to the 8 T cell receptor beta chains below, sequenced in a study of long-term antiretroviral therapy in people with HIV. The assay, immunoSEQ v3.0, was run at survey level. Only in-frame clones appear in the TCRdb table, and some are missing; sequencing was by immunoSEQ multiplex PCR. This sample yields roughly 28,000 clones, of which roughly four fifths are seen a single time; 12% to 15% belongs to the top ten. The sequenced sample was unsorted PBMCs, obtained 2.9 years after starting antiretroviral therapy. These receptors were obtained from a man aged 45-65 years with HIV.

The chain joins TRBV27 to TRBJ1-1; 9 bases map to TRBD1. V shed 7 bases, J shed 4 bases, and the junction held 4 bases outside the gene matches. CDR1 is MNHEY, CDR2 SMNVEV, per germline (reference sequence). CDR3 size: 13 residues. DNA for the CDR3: TGTGCCAGCAAAACAGGGGGCCCCACTGAAGCTTTCTTT. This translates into CASKTGGPTEAFF.

The CDR3 loop reads CASQLSGANVLTF. The CDR3 DNA reads as TGTGCCAGTCAGCTGTCCGGGGCCAACGTCCTGACTTTC. The chain couples TRBV5-8 to TRBJ2-6, with unresolved D. The V gene lost 8 bases and the J gene lost 4 bases, with 10 bases spanning the gap. Germline V gives CDR1 SGHTS, CDR2 YDEGEE. The CDR3 length is 13 residues.

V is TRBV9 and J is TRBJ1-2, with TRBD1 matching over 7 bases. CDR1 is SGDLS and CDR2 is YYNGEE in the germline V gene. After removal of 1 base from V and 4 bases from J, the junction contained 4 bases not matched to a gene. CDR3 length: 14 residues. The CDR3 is CASSVQGGLYGYTF. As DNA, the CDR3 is TGTGCCAGCAGCGTACAGGGGGGTCTCTATGGCTACACCTTC. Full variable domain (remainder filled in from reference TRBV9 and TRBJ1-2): DSGVTQTPKHLITATGQRVTLRCSPRSGDLSVYWYQQSLDQGLQFLIQYYNGEERAKGNILERFSAQQFPDLHSELNLSSLELGDSALYFCASSVQGGLYGYTFGSGTRLTVV.

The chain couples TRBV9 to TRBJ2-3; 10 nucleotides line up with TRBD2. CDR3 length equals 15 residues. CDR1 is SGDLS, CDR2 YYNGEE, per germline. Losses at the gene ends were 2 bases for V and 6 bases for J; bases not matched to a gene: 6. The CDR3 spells CASSVSSGGLDTQYF. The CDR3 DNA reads TGTGCCAGCAGCGTGAGTAGCGGGGGGTTGGATACGCAGTATTTT.

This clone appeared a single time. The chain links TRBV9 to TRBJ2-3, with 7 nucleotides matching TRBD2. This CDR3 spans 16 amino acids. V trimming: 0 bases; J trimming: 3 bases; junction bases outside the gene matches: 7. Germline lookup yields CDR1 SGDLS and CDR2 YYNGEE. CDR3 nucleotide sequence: TGTGCCAGCAGCGTAGGGGGAGGGGAGGGTACAGATACGCAGTATTTT. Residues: CASSVGGGEGTDTQYF.

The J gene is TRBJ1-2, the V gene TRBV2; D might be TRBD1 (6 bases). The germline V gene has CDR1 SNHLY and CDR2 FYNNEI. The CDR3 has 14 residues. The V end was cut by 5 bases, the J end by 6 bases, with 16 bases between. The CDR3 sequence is CASSSLGGGNGYTF. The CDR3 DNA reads TGTGCCAGCAGTTCTCTTGGGGGGGGCAATGGCTACACCTTC.

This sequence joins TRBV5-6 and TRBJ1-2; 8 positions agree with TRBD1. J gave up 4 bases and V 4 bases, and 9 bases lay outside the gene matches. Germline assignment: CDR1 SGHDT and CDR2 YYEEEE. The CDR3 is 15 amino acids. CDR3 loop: CASSISDRAGYGYTF. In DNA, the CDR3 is TGTGCCAGCAGCATTTCGGACAGGGCGGGCTATGGCTACACCTTC.

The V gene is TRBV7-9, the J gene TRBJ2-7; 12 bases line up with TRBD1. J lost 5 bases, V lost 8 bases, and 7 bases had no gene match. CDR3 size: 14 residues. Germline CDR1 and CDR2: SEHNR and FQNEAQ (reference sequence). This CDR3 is CASQNRDRGHEQYF. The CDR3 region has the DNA TGTGCCAGCCAGAACCGGGACAGGGGGCACGAGCAGTACTTC.